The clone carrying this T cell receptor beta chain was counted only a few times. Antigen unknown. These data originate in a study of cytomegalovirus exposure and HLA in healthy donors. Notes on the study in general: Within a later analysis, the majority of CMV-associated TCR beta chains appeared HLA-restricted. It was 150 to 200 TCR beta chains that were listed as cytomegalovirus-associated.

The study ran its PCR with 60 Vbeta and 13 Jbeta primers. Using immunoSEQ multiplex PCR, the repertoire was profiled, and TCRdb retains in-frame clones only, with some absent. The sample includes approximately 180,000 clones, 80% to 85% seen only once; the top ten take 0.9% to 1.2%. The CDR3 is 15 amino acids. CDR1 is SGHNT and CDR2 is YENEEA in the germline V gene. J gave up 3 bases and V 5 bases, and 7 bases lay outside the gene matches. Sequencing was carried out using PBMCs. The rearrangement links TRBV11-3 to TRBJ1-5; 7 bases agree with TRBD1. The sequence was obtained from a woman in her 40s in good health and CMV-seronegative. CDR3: CASSAGTANNQPQHF. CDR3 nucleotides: TGTGCCAGCAGCGCCGGGACAGCCAACAATCAGCCCCAGCATTTT. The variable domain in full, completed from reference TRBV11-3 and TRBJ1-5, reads EAGVVQSPRYKIIEKKQPVAFWCNPISGHNTLYWYLQNLGQGPELLIRYENEEAVDDSQLPKDRFSAERLKGVDSTLKIQPAELGDSAVYLCASSAGTANNQPQHFGDGTRLSIL.